The 10 T cell receptor beta chains below come from one sample, sequenced in a study of regulatory T cells in long-lasting Graves disease. Libraries of TCR beta came from iRepertoire HTBI primers plus Arm-PCR of CDR3 regions. TCRdb reprocessed the multiplex PCR reads via MiXCR and lists one record per CDR3 protein. The table includes around 360,000 distinct CDR3 sequences, around 15% detected once. Time point denoted: newly diagnosed GD, antithyroid drugs for less than 3 months. PBMCs were the source of the RNA used for TCR sequencing. These same data were also listed under a study on T cells in Graves' hyperthyroidism and ophthalmopathy.

The source material was peripheral blood mononuclear cells (PBMCs), sampled at new diagnosis, from a patient treated with antithyroid drugs. The receptors derive from a young woman with Graves disease.

This clonotype was recorded many times. DNA for the CDR3: TGTGCCAGCAGCCAAGTCTCAGGCAGGGGTGGCACTGAAGCTTTCTTT. Its translation is CASSQVSGRGGTEAFF. The V and J genes are TRBV3-1 and TRBJ1-1, with D possibly matching TRBD1 (6 bases). Germline CDR1 is LGHDT and CDR2 is YNNKEL (reference sequence). The CDR3 length is 16 residues. Trimming removed 1 base at V and 4 bases at J, with 16 bases between.

V and J are TRBV30 and TRBJ1-4, with a weak D call TRBD1 (6 bases). The CDR3 covers 13 residues. From germline, CDR1 is GTSNPN and CDR2 SVGIG (reference sequence). V was pared by 5 bases and J by 7 bases, with 14 bases between. The DNA of the CDR3 is TGTGCCTGGGGGGACACCGGGAGTGAAAAACTGTTTTTT. This codes for CAWGDTGSEKLFF.

This clonotype was seen at least ten times. The chain combines TRBV27 with TRBJ2-7; TRBD1 matches at 7 bases. The CDR3 extends over 14 amino acids. The germline gives CDR1 MNHEY, CDR2 SMNVEV (reference sequence). V was clipped by 4 bases and J by 7 bases; unmatched bases: 10. CDR3 sequence (DNA): TGTGCCAGCAGTTCCTCGGGACAGCTAAGGGAGCAGTACTTC. It is translated as CASSSSGQLREQYF.

This clonotype was recorded at least ten times. V usage is TRBV2 and J usage is TRBJ2-1; TRBD1 matches at 7 bases. CDR3 length: 14 amino acids. The V gene end was trimmed by 7 bases and the J gene end by 4 bases; junction bases not matched to a gene: 7. Germline CDR1 reads SNHLY; CDR2 reads FYNNEI. CDR3 nucleotides: TGTGCCAGCACCGACAGGGTAGGATACAATGAGCAGTTCTTC. This sequence encodes CASTDRVGYNEQFF.

A word on this clonotype: A much larger clone differs by one base, so this may be a read error. The chain couples TRBV6-2 or TRBV6-3 to TRBJ2-5; D not certain. This CDR3 has 13 amino acids. In germline, CDR1 is MNHEY, CDR2 SVGEGT. The CDR3 DNA sequence: TGTACCAGCAGTTACAGCGAGACAGAGACCCAGTACTTC. Translation gives CTSSYSETETQYF.

This clonotype was counted at least ten times. The rearrangement uses TRBV7-9 and TRBJ1-2, with D perhaps TRBD1 (6 bases). Germline V gene data show CDR1 as SEHNR and CDR2 as FQNEAQ (reference sequence). The CDR3 spans 15 residues. V was trimmed by 4 bases and J by 4 bases, leaving 16 bases between them. CDR3 sequence reads: CASSSSGTPLYGYTF. The CDR3 DNA is TGTGCCAGCAGCTCTTCCGGGACACCGCTCTATGGCTACACCTTC.

This chain links TRBV4-1 with TRBJ2-5, with TRBD1 matching over 7 bases. Germline values: CDR1 MGHRA, CDR2 YSYEKL. The CDR3 is 15 amino acids. J lost 2 bases, V lost 5 bases, and 8 bases had no gene match. The chain's CDR3 is CASSDVRDRQETQYF. CDR3 in DNA: TGCGCCAGCAGCGACGTCAGGGACAGACAAGAGACCCAGTACTTC.

This clonotype was counted at least ten times. The chain couples TRBV28 to TRBJ1-2; D gene ambiguous. The V gene's germline CDR1 is MDHEN and CDR2 SYDVKM. Trimming removed 6 bases at V and 6 bases at J, with 14 bases between. The CDR3 extends over 13 amino acids. Written as DNA, the CDR3 is TGTGCCAGCAGCACGAAATTCCGCGATGGCTACACCTTC. It translates to CASSTKFRDGYTF.

This sequence joins TRBV11-2 and TRBJ2-7; TRBD1 matches at 9 bases. The CDR3 length is 15 residues. Germline V CDR1 and CDR2: SGHAT, FQNNGV. V lost 5 bases, J lost 3 bases, and 8 bases stayed unmatched. The CDR3 bases are TGTGCCAGCAGCGCTGGGACAGGGATTAACTACGAGCAGTACTTC. Amino acids: CASSAGTGINYEQYF.

This clonotype has a count of ten or more. The V call is TRBV6-1, the J call TRBJ1-4; tentative D call: TRBD1 (6 bases). The V end lost 4 bases, the J end lost 14 bases, and 14 bases lay between the germline ends. In germline, CDR1 is MNHNS, CDR2 SASEGT. This CDR3 region has 12 residues. This CDR3 reads CASSGRDNRLFF. The CDR3 coding sequence is TGTGCCAGCAGTGGACGGGACAACAGGCTGTTTTTT.